This T cell receptor beta chain was sequenced for a study of cytomegalovirus exposure and HLA in healthy donors (dated 2017 in TCRdb). In the study overall: According to a later analysis, one platform produced both the 110 or so validation repertoires and the approximately 660 repertoires of the first cohort. The study aimed to test whether signatures of past pathogen exposure could be identified by cataloging public T cell receptors. Besides the first cohort of roughly 700 subjects, a separate validation cohort made up of over 95 different subjects was used. To predict cytomegalovirus infection status, the study combined high-throughput TCR immunosequencing, statistical association of individual TCRs with disease status, and machine learning.

To note about this clone: Its antigen is unknown. No much larger clone is present one base from it, and per-base qualities are unavailable.

The library was made by the immunoSEQ multiplex PCR assay. As for the authors' bioinformatics: A statistical classification framework was built for diagnosing cytomegalovirus status from the catalog of TCR beta chain sequences. Sourced from immuneACCESS, this table was stored by TCRdb with only in-frame sequences that have V and J called. A share of the clones is absent; for the studies checked, an unresolved V gene accounts for under half, and the remainder has no known explanation. V and J calls plus clone size are reproduced from that table; the DNA served to infer D and trimming. Recorded for this sample are fewer than 200,000 clones; 85% to 90% of them occurred a single time. The biggest ten clones account for roughly 1.4% of the sample. Based on the germline V gene, the CDR1 and CDR2 sequences are MGHRA and YSYEKL. Inclusive of the bounding cysteine and phenylalanine, the CDR3 is 16 residues long. CDR3 DNA only is kept here, 48 bases in frame from base 1. The junction shows trimming of 1 base on V and 2 bases on J, plus 12 bases between the germline ends.

Broader findings and caveats from the paper: A total of 164 TCR beta chains were listed by the study as associated with cytomegalovirus. The authors suggested that the approach could potentially be generalized to other disease states and immunological phenotypes. Subsequent analysis determined that TCRs grouped into clusters in the first cohort also showed a tendency toward co-occurrence across the 120 validation repertoires, and 94% of cluster scores exceeded 0. The validation cohort had no HLA typing available for a later analysis, so co-occurrence within that cohort was assessed over all 120 or so repertoires. Three of the identified cytomegalovirus-associated TCR beta chains were confirmed in vitro to be specific for cytomegalovirus antigens. While some public TCRs were present in many individuals, most TCR sequences turned up only very rarely across donors. The classifier was reported to diagnose cytomegalovirus status with high specificity and sensitivity in both the original and validation cohorts.

The donors belonged to the validation cohort of about 120 subjects, which was separate from the approximately 700-subject first cohort. Sequencing used PBMCs. This clonotype was obtained from a woman between 25 and 40 years old in good health and CMV-seronegative. The receptor chain draws on TRBV4-1 and TRBJ1-5; the D gene lacks a confident call. The sequence in DNA is TGCGCCAGCAGCCAAGGCACGGAGGAGGGCAATCAGCCCCAGCATTTT. Translation gives CASSQGTEEGNQPQHF.